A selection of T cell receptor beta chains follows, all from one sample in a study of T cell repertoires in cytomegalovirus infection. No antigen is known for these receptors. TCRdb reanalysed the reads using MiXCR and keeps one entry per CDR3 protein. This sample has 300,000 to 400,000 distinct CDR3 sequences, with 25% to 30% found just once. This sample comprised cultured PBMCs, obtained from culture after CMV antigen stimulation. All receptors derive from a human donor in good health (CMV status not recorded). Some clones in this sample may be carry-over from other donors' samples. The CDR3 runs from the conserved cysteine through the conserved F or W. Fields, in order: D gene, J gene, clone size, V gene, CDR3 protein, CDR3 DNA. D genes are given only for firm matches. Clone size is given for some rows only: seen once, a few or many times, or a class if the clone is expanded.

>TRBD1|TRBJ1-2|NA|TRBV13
CASSLRGLEGDYGYTF
TGTGCCAGCAGCTTAAGGGGGCTCGAGGGGGACTATGGCTACACCTTC
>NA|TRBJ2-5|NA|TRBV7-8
CASSSDRIQETQYF
TGTGCCAGCAGCTCAGACAGGATTCAAGAGACCCAGTACTTC
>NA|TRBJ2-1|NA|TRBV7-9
CASSLMGRAGSSYNEQFF
TGTGCCAGCAGCTTAATGGGCAGGGCGGGAAGCTCCTACAATGAGCAGTTCTTC
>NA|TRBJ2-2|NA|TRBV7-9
CASRRSRENTGELFF
TGTGCCAGCAGGAGAAGCAGGGAGAACACCGGGGAGCTGTTTTTT
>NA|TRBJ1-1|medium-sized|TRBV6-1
CASSFLTPIHYTEAFF
TGTGCCAGCAGTTTCCTAACACCGATACACTACACTGAAGCTTTCTTT
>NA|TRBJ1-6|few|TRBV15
CATSARDQRSSPLHF
TGTGCCACCAGCGCCCGGGACCAAAGGAGTTCACCCCTCCACTTT
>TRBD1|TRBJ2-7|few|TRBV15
CATSRVRQGNHEQYF
TGTGCCACCAGCAGAGTCCGACAGGGAAATCACGAGCAGTACTTC
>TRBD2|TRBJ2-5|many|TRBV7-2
CASSSGTSTLQETQYF
TGTGCCAGCAGCTCCGGGACTAGCACCCTCCAAGAGACCCAGTACTTC
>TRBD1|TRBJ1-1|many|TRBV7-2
CASSLRGGRVAPEAFF
TGTGCCAGCAGCTTAAGAGGGGGCAGGGTCGCCCCTGAAGCTTTCTTT
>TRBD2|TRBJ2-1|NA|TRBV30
CAWRDGTSGDYNEQFF
TGTGCCTGGAGAGACGGGACTAGCGGGGACTACAATGAGCAGTTCTTC
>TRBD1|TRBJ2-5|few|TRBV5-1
CASSLYPGGQETQYF
TGCGCCAGCAGCTTGTACCCAGGGGGCCAAGAGACCCAGTACTTC
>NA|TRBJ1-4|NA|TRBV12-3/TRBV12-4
CASNKQGGEKLFF
TGTGCCAGCAACAAACAGGGAGGTGAAAAACTGTTTTTT
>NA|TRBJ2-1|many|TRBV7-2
CASSWDNAYNEQFF
TGTGCCAGCAGCTGGGACAACGCCTACAATGAGCAGTTCTTC
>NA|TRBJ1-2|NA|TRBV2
CASSEAGSGLLYGYTF
TGTGCCAGCAGTGAAGCGGGCTCGGGACTACTCTATGGCTACACCTTC
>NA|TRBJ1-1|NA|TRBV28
CASRLTVNTEAFF
TGTGCCAGCAGATTGACAGTGAACACTGAAGCTTTCTTT
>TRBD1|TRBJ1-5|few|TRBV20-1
CSARNLDRGRNQPQHF
TGCAGTGCTAGGAATTTGGACAGGGGGCGGAATCAGCCCCAGCATTTT
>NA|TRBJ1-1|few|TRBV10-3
CAIRRESEAFF
TGTGCCATCAGGCGGGAGTCTGAAGCTTTCTTT
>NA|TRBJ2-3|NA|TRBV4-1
CASSQDIGRDTQYF
TGCGCCAGCAGCCAAGATATAGGGAGAGATACGCAGTATTTT
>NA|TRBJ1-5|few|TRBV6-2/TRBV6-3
CASSSYSGNGPQHF
TGTGCCAGCAGTTCTTATTCCGGGAACGGGCCCCAGCATTTT
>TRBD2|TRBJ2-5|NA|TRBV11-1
CASSLGLTSGSGGETQYF
TGTGCCAGCAGCTTAGGACTGACTAGCGGGAGCGGTGGGGAGACCCAGTACTTC
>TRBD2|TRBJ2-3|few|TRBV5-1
CASSFGARGGTDTQYF
TGCGCCAGCAGCTTCGGGGCGCGGGGGGGCACAGATACGCAGTATTTT
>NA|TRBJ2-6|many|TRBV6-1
CASSENRPSGANVLTF
TGTGCCAGCAGTGAAAACAGACCCTCTGGGGCCAACGTCCTGACTTTC
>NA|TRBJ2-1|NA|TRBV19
CASSIRIRSYNEQFF
TGTGCCAGTAGTATAAGGATTCGTTCCTACAATGAGCAGTTCTTC
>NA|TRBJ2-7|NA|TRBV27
CASSQPSGPEYF
TGTGCCAGCAGCCAACCTTCAGGCCCCGAGTACTTC
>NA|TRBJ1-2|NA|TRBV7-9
CASIGQGKIYGFTF
TGTGCCAGCATCGGGCAGGGAAAAATCTATGGCTTCACCTTC
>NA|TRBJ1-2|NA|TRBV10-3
CAISEDRNYGYTF
TGTGCCATCAGTGAAGACAGGAACTATGGCTACACCTTC
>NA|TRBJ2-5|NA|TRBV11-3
CASSLGSLAQETQYF
TGTGCCAGCAGCTTAGGCTCCCTAGCTCAAGAGACCCAGTACTTC
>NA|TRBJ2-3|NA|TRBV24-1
CATMSTQADTQYF
TGTGCCACCATGTCGACCCAGGCAGATACGCAGTATTTT